The 3 T cell receptor beta chains below come from one sample, sequenced in a study of T-cell reconstitution after alpha-beta-depleted transplantation in children. Unique molecular identifiers tagged the TCRbeta library. TCRdb fed the PCR reads into MiXCR, producing one record per CDR3 protein. Altogether about 580,000 distinct CDR3 sequences are present, about 23% being singletons, with the ten largest covering 13% to 15%. This specimen was PBMCs, mostly from graft donor cells, taken 360 days after TCRalphabeta/CD19-depleted stem cell transplant. Every receptor here comes from a boy less than two years old who had a stem cell transplant for acute myeloid leukemia, so the T cells may come from the graft donor.

This clonotype was seen only a few times. The chain couples TRBV12-3 or TRBV12-4 to TRBJ1-2, with TRBD1 as a possible D gene (6 bases). The CDR3 has 14 residues. Trimming shortened V by 6 bases and J by 7 bases, and 18 bases separated the two germline ends. CDR3 bases: TGTGCCAGCAGCTACTCCTCAGGGGTCCTTGGCTACACCTTC. Protein sequence: CASSYSSGVLGYTF.

The chain combines TRBV4-3 with TRBJ1-1; D ambiguous. Trimming shortened V by 5 bases and J by 1 base, and 8 bases separated the two germline ends. Germline CDR1 LGHNA, CDR2 YSLEER. This CDR3 is built from 13 residues. CDR3 protein: CASSGAENTEAFF. DNA for the CDR3: TGCGCCAGCAGCGGAGCGGAGAACACTGAAGCTTTCTTT.

The chain uses TRBV9 and TRBJ1-1, with D possibly matching TRBD1 (5 bases). The V end was cut by 4 bases, the J end by 1 base, with 14 bases between. The length of the CDR3 is 15 residues. CDR1 SGDLS and CDR2 YYNGEE come from the germline V gene. The CDR3 bases are TGTGCCAGCAGCCCCCGCGGGCAGGGGAACACTGAAGCTTTCTTT. As protein: CASSPRGQGNTEAFF.